This is a list of T cell receptor beta chains from one sample in a study of PD-1 blockade in classical Hodgkin lymphoma. Here immunoSEQ multiplex PCR was the method, and the copy in TCRdb shows in-frame clones only, minus some. The data hold under 20,000 clones, with approximately 68% observed a single time. Specimen: peripheral blood mononuclear cells (PBMCs), collected before the second cycle of nivolumab. The receptors here all came from a human donor with classical Hodgkin lymphoma. Both conserved end residues are part of each CDR3. The D gene is left open where the match is weak. The listing skips clone size in some rows; elsewhere it reads once, few, many or a size class.

>NA|TRBJ1-2|TRBV5-5|NA
TGTGCCAGCAGCTCCCTAGGAGGGGACCGATACTATGGCTACACCTTC
CASSSLGGDRYYGYTF
>NA|TRBJ1-6|TRBV5-1|NA
TGCGCCAGCAGCCGTTCCGGGGATCCGGATAATTCACCCCTCCACTTT
CASSRSGDPDNSPLHF
>once|TRBJ2-7|TRBV16|TRBD1
TGTGCCAGCAGCCCAGACAGGGCGTACGAGCAGTACTTC
CASSPDRAYEQYF
>NA|TRBJ1-2|TRBV6-5|NA
TGTGCCAGCAGTTTCCCCGATCCAGGGACGAGTGGCTACACCTTC
CASSFPDPGTSGYTF
>once|TRBJ2-2|TRBV7-2|NA
TGTGCCAGCAGCTTAGCGGCGGGACAGTACACCGGGGAGCTGTTTTTT
CASSLAAGQYTGELFF
>few|TRBJ2-1|TRBV5-6|TRBD2
TGTGCCAGCAGCGCCGGGACTAGCGGGAGTAGAAACAATGAGCAGTTCTTC
CASSAGTSGSRNNEQFF
>few|TRBJ2-3|TRBV7-8|TRBD2
TGTGCCAGCAGCCTCCGGGCTAGCGGGAGGAACTGGTATTTT
CASSLRASGRNWYF
>NA|TRBJ2-1|TRBV11-3|NA
TGTGCCAGCAGCTTAGGCCCACAGATTTACAATGAGCAGTTCTTC
CASSLGPQIYNEQFF
>NA|TRBJ2-2|TRBV6-6|TRBD1
TGTGCCAGCCTCCGGGACAGGGTCACCGGGGAGCTGTTTTTT
CASLRDRVTGELFF
>NA|TRBJ2-1|TRBV5-1|TRBD2
TGCGCCAGCAGGGTAGCGGGAGGGCCCAGCAATGAGCAGTTCTTC
CASRVAGGPSNEQFF
>medium-sized|TRBJ2-7|TRBV10-1|NA
TGCGCCAGCAGTGACTCTGGCCCGGGCTACGAGCAGTACTTC
CASSDSGPGYEQYF
>NA|TRBJ2-7|TRBV5-1|NA
TGCGCCAGCAAGTATGGGGGCCAAGCTTTGTACGAGCAGTACTTC
CASKYGGQALYEQYF
>NA|TRBJ1-1|TRBV28|TRBD1
TGTGCCAGCAGTTTCACAGGGGGAATCACTGAAGCTTTCTTT
CASSFTGGITEAFF
>NA|TRBJ1-1|TRBV9|NA
TGTGCCAGCAGCGCGACAGGGAACACTGAAGCTTTCTTT
CASSATGNTEAFF
>few|TRBJ2-7|TRBV5-1|NA
TGCGCCAGCAGCTTGGACGCCACCTACGAGCAGTACTTC
CASSLDATYEQYF
>few|TRBJ2-7|TRBV15|TRBD1
TGTGCCACCAGTCAGGACAGGGGGTACGAGCAGTACTTC
CATSQDRGYEQYF
>NA|TRBJ1-1|TRBV11-2|TRBD1
TGTGCCAGCAGCCCAGGACAGGGGAACACTGAAGCTTTCTTT
CASSPGQGNTEAFF
>NA|TRBJ2-7|TRBV29-1|TRBD2
TGCAGCGTTGAAGACCCCGGGGGGGTTCGCGAGCAGTACTTC
CSVEDPGGVREQYF
>NA|TRBJ2-7|TRBV10-3|NA
TGTGCCATCAGTGGGTCCCAGGGGAGAGGGAACTACGAGCAGTACTTC
CAISGSQGRGNYEQYF
>NA|TRBJ2-6|TRBV29-1|TRBD1
TGCAGCGTTGGGGACAGGGGCCGCTCTGGGGCCAACGTCCTGACTTTC
CSVGDRGRSGANVLTF
>NA|TRBJ2-6|TRBV5-1|TRBD2
TGCGCCAGCTTACCTGGATATAGCGGGAGGGTCGTTTCTGGGGCCAACGTCCTGACTTTC
CASLPGYSGRVVSGANVLTF
>once|TRBJ1-6|TRBV6-1|NA
TGTGCCAGCAGTGATAGAGGTTCCTATAATTCACCCCTCCACTTT
CASSDRGSYNSPLHF
>few|TRBJ1-4|TRBV28|NA
TGTGCCAGCAGTTTAACGGGAGGCAGTGAAAAACTGTTTTTT
CASSLTGGSEKLFF
>NA|TRBJ2-5|TRBV20-1|NA
TGCAGTGCTACCGGAGGAGAGACCCAGTACTTC
CSATGGETQYF
>NA|TRBJ1-2|TRBV6-6|NA
TGTGCCAGCAGTTACTCGAGGGGCTCCTATGGCTACACCTTC
CASSYSRGSYGYTF
>NA|TRBJ1-3|TRBV5-1|NA
TGCGCCAGCAGCTTGGCCGTCGGGGGGACTGGAAACACCATATATTTT
CASSLAVGGTGNTIYF
>NA|TRBJ2-6|TRBV10-3|NA
TGTGCCATCAGTAGAGTGATACAAAGTCGGGCCAACGTCCTGACTTTC
CAISRVIQSRANVLTF
>NA|TRBJ2-7|TRBV9|TRBD2
TGTGCCAGCAGCGGTACTAGCGGGAGTGTCGAGCAGTACTTC
CASSGTSGSVEQYF
>NA|TRBJ2-7|TRBV5-1|NA
TGCGCCAGCAGCTTGTACGATTACGAGCAGTACTTC
CASSLYDYEQYF